The entry below describes one TCR beta chain. The germline V gene has CDR1 LNHNV and CDR2 YYDKDF (reference sequence). V gave up 4 bases and J gave up 2 bases, with 12 bases separating them. The CDR3 runs to 16 residues. The sample belongs to a study of blood T cell repertoires in COVID-19. Turning to the study itself: T cells, B-cell-depleted T cells, or PBMCs provided the cDNA or gDNA that served as material.

Profiling relied on immunoSEQ multiplex PCR, and the TCRdb table lists in-frame clones only, not all of them. The sample consists of under 65,000 clones, approximately 90% of them appearing once. The sample consisted of peripheral blood. This TCR came from a woman in her sixties or seventies with COVID-19, enrolled during active disease. The rearrangement joins TRBV15 to TRBJ2-6; D perhaps matches TRBD2 (5 bases). The CDR3 loop reads CATSKDPGTGANVLTF. CDR3 sequence (DNA): TGTGCCACCAGCAAAGATCCGGGGACTGGGGCCAACGTCCTGACTTTC.